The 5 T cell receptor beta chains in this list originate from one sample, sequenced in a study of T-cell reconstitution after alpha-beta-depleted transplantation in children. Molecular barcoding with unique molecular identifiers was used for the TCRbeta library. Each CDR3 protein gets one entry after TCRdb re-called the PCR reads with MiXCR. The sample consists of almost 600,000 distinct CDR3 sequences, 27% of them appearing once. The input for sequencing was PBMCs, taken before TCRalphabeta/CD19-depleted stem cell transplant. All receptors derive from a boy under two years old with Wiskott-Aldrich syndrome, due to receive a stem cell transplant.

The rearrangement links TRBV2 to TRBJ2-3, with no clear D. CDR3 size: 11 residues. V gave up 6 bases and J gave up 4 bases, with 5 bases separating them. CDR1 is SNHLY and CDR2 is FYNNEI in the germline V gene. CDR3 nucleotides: TGTGCCAGCAGGGGATCAGATACGCAGTATTTT. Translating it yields CASRGSDTQYF.

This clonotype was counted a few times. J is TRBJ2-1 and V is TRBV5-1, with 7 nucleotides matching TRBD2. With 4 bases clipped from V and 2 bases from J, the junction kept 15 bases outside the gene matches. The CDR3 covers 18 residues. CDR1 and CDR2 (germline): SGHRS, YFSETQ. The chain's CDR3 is CASSPRGGGRGAYNEQFF. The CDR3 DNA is TGCGCCAGCAGCCCGAGAGGTGGCGGGAGAGGGGCCTACAATGAGCAGTTCTTC. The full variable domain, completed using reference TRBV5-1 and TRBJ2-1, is KAGVTQTPRYLIKTRGQQVTLSCSPISGHRSVSWYQQTPGQGLQFLFEYFSETQRNKGNFPGRFSGRQFSNSRSEMNVSTLELGDSALYLCASSPRGGGRGAYNEQFFGPGTRLTVL.

CDR3 residues: CASSTQRQIRYF. CDR3 nucleotide sequence: TGTGCCAGCAGCACTCAAAGACAGATCAGGTACTTC. This rearrangement joins TRBV28 to TRBJ2-7; a possible D gene is TRBD1 (5 bases). The CDR3 is made up of 12 amino acids. V was trimmed by 6 bases and J by 12 bases, leaving 18 bases between them. CDR1 and CDR2 (germline): MDHEN, SYDVKM.

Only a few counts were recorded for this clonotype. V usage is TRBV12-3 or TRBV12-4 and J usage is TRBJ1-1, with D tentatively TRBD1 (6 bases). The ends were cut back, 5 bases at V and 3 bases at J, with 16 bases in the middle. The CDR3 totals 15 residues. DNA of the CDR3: TGTGCCAGCAGTCTCACAAGGGGGATTTACACTGAAGCTTTCTTT. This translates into CASSLTRGIYTEAFF.

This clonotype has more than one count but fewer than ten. CDR3 nucleotide sequence: TGTGCCAGCAGCTTACCCCTATGGCGGGAGAAGTTCTACGAGCAGTACTTC. Its protein product is CASSLPLWREKFYEQYF. This sequence joins TRBV7-7 and TRBJ2-7, with 7 positions matching TRBD2. V lost 2 bases, J lost 3 bases, and 13 bases stayed unmatched. In germline, CDR1 is SSHAT, CDR2 FNYEAQ (reference sequence). The CDR3 is 17 amino acids. Supplemented by reference TRBV7-7 and TRBJ2-7, the full variable domain reads GAGVSQSPRYKVTKRGQDVTLRCDPISSHATLYWYQQALGQGPEFLTYFNYEAQPDKSGLPSDRFSAERPEGSISTLTIQRTEQRDSAMYRCASSLPLWREKFYEQYFGPGTRLTVT.